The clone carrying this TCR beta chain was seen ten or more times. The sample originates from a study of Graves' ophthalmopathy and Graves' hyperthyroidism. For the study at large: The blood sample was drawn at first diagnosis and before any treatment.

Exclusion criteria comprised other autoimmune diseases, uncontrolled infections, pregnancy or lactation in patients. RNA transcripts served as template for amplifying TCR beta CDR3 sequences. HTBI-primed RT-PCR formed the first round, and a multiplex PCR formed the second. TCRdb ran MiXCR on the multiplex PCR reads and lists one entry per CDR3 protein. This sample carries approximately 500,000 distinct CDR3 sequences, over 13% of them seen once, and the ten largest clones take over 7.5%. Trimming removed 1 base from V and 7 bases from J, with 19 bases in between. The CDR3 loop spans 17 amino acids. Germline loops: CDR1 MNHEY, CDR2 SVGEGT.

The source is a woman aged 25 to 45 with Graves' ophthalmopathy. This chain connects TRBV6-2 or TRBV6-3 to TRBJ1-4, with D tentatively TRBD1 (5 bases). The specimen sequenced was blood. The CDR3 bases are TGTGCCAGCAGTTACTTAGCCGGCCGGGGCGCCGGTGAAAAACTGTTTTTT. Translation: CASSYLAGRGAGEKLFF.